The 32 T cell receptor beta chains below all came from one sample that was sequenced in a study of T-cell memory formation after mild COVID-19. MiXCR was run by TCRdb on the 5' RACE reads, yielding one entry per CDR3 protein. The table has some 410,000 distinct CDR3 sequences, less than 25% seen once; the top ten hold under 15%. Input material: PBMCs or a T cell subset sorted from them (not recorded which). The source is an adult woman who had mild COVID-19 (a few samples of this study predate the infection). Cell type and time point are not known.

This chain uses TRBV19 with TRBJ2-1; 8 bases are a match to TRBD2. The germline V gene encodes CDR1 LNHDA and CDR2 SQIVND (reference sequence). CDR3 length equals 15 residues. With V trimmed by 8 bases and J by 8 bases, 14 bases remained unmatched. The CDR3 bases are TGTGCCAGTTCGGCTGGGACTAGTTTTGTCTATGAGCAGTTCTTC. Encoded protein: CASSAGTSFVYEQFF.

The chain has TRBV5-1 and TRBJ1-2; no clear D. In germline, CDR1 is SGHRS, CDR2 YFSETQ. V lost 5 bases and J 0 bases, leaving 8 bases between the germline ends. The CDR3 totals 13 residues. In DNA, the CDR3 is TGCGCCAGCAGTGCAGGCTCTAACTATGGCTACACCTTC. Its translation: CASSAGSNYGYTF.

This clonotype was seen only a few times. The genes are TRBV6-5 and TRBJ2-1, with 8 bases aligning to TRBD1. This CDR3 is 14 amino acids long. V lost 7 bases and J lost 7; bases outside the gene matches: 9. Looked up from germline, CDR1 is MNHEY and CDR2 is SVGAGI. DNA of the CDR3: TGTGCCAGCACCCAGGGGGCCCTAGGTAATGAGCAGTTCTTC. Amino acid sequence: CASTQGALGNEQFF.

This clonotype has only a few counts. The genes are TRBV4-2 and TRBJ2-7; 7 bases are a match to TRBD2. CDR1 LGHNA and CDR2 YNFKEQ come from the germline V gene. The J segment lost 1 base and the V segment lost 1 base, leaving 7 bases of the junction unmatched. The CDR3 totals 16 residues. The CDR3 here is CASSQGFGLESYEQYF. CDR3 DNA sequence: TGTGCCAGCAGCCAAGGCTTCGGACTAGAGTCCTACGAGCAGTACTTC.

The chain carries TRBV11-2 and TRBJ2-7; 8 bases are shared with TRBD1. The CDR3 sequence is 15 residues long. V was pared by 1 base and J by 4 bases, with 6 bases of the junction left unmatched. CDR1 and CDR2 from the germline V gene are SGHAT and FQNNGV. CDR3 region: CASSLGAGGQYEQYF. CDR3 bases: TGTGCCAGCAGCTTAGGGGCAGGGGGCCAGTACGAGCAGTACTTC.

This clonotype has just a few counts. The CDR3 reads CASSAEEETQYF. CDR3 coding DNA: TGTGCCAGCAGCGCAGAGGAAGAGACCCAGTACTTC. The chain recombines TRBV5-5 with TRBJ2-5; unclear D gene. The germline CDR1 and CDR2 sequences are SGHKS and YYEKEE (reference sequence). CDR3 length equals 12 residues. The V and J ends lost 4 bases and 3 bases respectively, with 7 bases between them.

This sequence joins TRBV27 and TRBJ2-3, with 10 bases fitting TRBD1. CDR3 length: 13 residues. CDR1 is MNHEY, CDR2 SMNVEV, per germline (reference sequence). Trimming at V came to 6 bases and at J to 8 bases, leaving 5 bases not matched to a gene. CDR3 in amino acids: CASRMTGGSTQYF. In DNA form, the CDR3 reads TGTGCCAGCAGGATGACAGGGGGCTCTACGCAGTATTTT.

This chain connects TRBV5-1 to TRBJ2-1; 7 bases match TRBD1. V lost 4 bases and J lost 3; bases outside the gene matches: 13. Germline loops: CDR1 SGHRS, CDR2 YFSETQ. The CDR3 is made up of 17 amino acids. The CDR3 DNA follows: TGCGCCAGCAGCCCAATGACAGGGAATCGGCTCTACAATGAGCAGTTCTTC. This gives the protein CASSPMTGNRLYNEQFF.

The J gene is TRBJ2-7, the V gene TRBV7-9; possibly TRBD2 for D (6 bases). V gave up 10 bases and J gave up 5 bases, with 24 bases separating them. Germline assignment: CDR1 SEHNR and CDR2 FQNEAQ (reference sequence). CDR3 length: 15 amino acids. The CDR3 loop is CATGQTTVGSHEQYF. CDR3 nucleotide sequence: TGTGCCACTGGCCAAACTACGGTCGGGAGCCACGAGCAGTACTTC.

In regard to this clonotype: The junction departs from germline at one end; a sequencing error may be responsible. Written as DNA, the CDR3 is TGTGCCAGCAGCACACTAGCGGGAGGTCCCGGAGGGCACTTC. Protein product: CASSTLAGGPGGHF. The chain employs TRBV6-6 and TRBJ2-5, with 12 positions matching TRBD2. Germline V gene data show CDR1 as MNHNY and CDR2 as SVGAGI (reference sequence). The CDR3 length is 14 residues.

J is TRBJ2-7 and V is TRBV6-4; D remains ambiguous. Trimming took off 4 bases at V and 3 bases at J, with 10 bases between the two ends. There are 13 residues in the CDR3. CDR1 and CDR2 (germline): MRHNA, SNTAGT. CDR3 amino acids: CASSVLPHYEQYF. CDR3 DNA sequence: TGTGCCAGCAGTGTCCTCCCGCACTACGAGCAGTACTTC.

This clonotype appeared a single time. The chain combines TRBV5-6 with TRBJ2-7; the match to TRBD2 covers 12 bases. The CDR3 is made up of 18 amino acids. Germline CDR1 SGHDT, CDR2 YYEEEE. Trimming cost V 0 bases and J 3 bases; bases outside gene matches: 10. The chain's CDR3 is CASSLEGASGRAGYEQYF. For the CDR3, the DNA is TGTGCCAGCAGCTTGGAAGGGGCTAGCGGGAGGGCCGGCTACGAGCAGTACTTC.

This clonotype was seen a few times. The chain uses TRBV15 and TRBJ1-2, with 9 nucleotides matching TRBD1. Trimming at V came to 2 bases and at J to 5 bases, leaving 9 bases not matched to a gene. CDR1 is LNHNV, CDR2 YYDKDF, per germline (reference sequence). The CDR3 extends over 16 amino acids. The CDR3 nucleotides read TGTGCCACCAGCAGATCACGACAGGGGGATGGATATGGCTACACCTTC. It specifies CATSRSRQGDGYGYTF.

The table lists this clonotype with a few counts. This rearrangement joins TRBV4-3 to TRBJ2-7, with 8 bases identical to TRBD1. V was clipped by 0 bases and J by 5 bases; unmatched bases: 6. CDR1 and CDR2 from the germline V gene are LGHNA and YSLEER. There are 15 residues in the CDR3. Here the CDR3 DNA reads TGCGCCAGCAGCCAAGACAGGGGGCGTTATAACGAGCAGTACTTC. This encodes CASSQDRGRYNEQYF.

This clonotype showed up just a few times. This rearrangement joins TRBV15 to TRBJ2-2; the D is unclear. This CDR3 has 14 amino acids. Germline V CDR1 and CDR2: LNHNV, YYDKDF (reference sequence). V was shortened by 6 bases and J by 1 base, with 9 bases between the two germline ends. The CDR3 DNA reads TGTGCCACCAGGTTGCTGAGGAACACCGGGGAGCTGTTTTTT. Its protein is CATRLLRNTGELFF.

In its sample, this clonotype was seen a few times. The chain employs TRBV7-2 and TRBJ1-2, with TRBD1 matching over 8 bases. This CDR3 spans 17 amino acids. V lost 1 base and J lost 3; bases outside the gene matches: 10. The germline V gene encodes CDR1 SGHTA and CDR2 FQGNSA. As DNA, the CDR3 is TGTGCCAGCAGCTTAGTTGGCAGGGGGCTTTATGACTATGGCTACACCTTC. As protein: CASSLVGRGLYDYGYTF.

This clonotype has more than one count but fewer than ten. CDR3 sequence (DNA): TGCAGTGCTAGAGTAGGATGGGGGGCCAATCAGCCCCAGCATTTT. Protein product: CSARVGWGANQPQHF. The rearrangement uses TRBV20-1 and TRBJ1-5; possibly TRBD1 for D (6 bases). V lost 1 base to trimming and J lost 3 bases, with 13 bases between them. CDR3 length equals 15 residues. Germline assignment: CDR1 DFQATT and CDR2 SNEGSKA (reference sequence).

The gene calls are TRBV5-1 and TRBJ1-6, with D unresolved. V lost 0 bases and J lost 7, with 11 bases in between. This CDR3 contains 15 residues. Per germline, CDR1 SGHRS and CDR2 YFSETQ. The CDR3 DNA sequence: TGCGCCAGCAGCTTGGACTCCCCTGGCAATTCACCCCTCCACTTT. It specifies CASSLDSPGNSPLHF.

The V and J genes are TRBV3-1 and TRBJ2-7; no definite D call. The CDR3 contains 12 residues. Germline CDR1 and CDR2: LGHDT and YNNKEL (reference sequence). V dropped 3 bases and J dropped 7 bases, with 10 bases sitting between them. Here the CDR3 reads CASSQGRLEQYF. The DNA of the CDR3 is TGTGCCAGCAGCCAGGGTCGCCTTGAGCAGTACTTC.

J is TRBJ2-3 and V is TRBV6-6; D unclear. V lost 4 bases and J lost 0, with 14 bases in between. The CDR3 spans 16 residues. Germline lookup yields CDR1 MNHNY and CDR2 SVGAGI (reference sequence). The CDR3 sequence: CASSSQPDKSTDTQYF. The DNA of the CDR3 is TGTGCCAGCAGTTCTCAGCCCGATAAAAGCACAGATACGCAGTATTTT.

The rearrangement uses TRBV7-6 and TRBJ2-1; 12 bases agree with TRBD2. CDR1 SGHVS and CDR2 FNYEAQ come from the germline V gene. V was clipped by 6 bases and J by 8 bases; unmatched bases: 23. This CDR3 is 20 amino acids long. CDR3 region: CASSGSVLAGGPPVWDEQFF. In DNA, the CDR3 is TGTGCCAGCAGTGGTAGCGTACTAGCGGGAGGCCCCCCGGTCTGGGATGAGCAGTTCTTC.

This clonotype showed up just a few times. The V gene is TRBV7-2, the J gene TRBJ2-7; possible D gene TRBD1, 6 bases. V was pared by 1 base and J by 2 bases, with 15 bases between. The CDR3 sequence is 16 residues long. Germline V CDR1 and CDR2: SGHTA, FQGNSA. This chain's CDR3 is CASSLVLQGSTYEQYF. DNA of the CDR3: TGTGCCAGCAGCTTAGTTCTACAGGGATCTACCTACGAGCAGTACTTC.

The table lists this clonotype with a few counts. In nucleotides, the CDR3 is TGTGCCAGCAGACCAGGGGTGGGAACTGAAGCTTTCTTT. Its translation is CASRPGVGTEAFF. The V gene is TRBV28, the J gene TRBJ1-1, with D perhaps TRBD1 (6 bases). The V and J ends lost 6 bases and 5 bases respectively, with 13 bases between them. The CDR3 contains 13 residues. From germline, CDR1 is MDHEN and CDR2 SYDVKM.

CDR3 amino acids: CASSYSSGLAGGQGETQYF. CDR3 nucleotide sequence: TGTGCCAGCAGTTACTCCTCGGGACTAGCGGGAGGGCAGGGTGAGACCCAGTACTTC. This chain joins TRBV6-6 and TRBJ2-5; 16 nucleotides match TRBD2. CDR1 and CDR2 (germline): MNHNY, SVGAGI (reference sequence). The ends lost 0 bases at V and 5 bases at J; junction bases unmatched: 9. This CDR3 has 19 residues.

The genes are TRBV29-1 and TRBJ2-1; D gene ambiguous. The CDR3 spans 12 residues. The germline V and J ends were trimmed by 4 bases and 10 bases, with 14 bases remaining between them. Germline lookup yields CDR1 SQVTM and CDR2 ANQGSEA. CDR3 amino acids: CSVGGSGREQFF. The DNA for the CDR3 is TGCAGCGTTGGAGGCTCGGGCAGGGAGCAGTTCTTC.

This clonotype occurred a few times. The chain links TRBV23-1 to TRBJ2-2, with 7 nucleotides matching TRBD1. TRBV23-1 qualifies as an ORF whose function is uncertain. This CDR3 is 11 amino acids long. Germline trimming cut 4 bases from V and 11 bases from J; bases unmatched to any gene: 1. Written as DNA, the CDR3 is TGCGCCAGCAGTCGGGACAGAGAGCTGTTTTTT. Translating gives CASSRDRELFF.

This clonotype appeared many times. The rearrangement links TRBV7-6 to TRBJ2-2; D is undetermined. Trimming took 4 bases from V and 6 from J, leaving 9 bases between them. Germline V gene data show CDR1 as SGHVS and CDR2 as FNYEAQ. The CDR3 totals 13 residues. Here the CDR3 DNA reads TGTGCCAGCAGCTCTTTCCCGGCCGGGGAGCTGTTTTTT. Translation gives CASSSFPAGELFF. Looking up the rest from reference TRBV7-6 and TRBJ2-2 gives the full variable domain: GAGVSQSPRYKVTKRGQDVALRCDPISGHVSLYWYRQALGQGPEFLTYFNYEAQQDKSGLPNDRFSAERPEGSISTLTIQRTEQRDSAMYRCASSSFPAGELFFGEGSRLTVL.

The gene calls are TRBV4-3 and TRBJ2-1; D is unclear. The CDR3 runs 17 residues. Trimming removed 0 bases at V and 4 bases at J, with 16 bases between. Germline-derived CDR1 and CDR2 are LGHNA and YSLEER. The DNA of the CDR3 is TGCGCCAGCAGCCAAGAGTCCCGGCAGGTAACTTACAATGAGCAGTTCTTC. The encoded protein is CASSQESRQVTYNEQFF.

The CDR3 spells CASSTGTSETQYF. Here the CDR3 DNA reads TGTGCCAGCAGCACCGGGACCTCGGAGACCCAGTACTTC. This chain connects TRBV7-2 to TRBJ2-5; D may correspond to TRBD1 or TRBD2 (5 bases each). The CDR3 is 13 amino acids. CDR1 SGHTA and CDR2 FQGNSA come from the germline V gene. V was cut by 5 bases and J by 5 bases, with 12 bases left in between.

This CDR3 reads CSASAGGRVGGTDTQYF. Here the CDR3 DNA reads TGCAGTGCTAGCGCGGGGGGGAGAGTAGGAGGCACAGATACGCAGTATTTT. V usage is TRBV20-1 and J usage is TRBJ2-3, with 9 nucleotides matching TRBD2. This CDR3 is built from 17 residues. With V trimmed by 3 bases and J by 1 base, 11 bases remained unmatched. CDR1 and CDR2 (germline): DFQATT, SNEGSKA (reference sequence).

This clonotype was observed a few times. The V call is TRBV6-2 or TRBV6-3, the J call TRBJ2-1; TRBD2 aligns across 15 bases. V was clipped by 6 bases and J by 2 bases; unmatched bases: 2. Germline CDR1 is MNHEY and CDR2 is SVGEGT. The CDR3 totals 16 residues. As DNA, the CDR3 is TGTGCCAGCAGCCGGACTAGCGGGAGGGCCTACAATGAGCAGTTCTTC. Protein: CASSRTSGRAYNEQFF.

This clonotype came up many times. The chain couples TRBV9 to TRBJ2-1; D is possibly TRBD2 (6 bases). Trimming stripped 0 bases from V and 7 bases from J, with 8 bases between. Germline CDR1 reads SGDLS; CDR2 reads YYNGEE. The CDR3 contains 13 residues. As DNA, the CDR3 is TGTGCCAGCAGCGTAGGGAGGGCAAATGAGCAGTTCTTC. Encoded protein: CASSVGRANEQFF.